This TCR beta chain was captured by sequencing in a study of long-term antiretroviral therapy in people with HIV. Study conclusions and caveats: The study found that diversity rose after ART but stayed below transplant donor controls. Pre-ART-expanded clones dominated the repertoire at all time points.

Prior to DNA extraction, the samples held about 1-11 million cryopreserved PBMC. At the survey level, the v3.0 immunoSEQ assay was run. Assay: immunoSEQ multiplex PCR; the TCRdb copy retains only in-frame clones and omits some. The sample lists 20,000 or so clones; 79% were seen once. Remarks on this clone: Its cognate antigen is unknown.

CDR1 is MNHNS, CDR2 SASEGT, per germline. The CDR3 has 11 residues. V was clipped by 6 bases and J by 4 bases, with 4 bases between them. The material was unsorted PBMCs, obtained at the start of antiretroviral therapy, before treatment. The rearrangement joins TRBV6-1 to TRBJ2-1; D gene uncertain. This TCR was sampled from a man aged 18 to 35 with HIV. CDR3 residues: CASRAYNEQFF. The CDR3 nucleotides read TGTGCCAGCAGGGCATACAATGAGCAGTTCTTC.